This TCR beta chain originates from a study of monozygotic twins with inflammatory bowel disease. Germline CDR1 reads SGHTA; CDR2 reads FQGNSA. The CDR3 extends over 14 amino acids. Note on this clonotype: Its specificity is unknown.

Regarding the study as a whole: IBD patients carried less diverse TCRbeta repertoires (inverse Simpson) than healthy co-twins.

TCRdb reworked the 5' RACE reads into one entry per CDR3 protein, no DNA. Recorded for this sample: just over 300,000 distinct CDR3 sequences. The receptor was derived from a human donor with ulcerative colitis or Crohn's disease, or a healthy co-twin of an affected twin (not recorded which). The chain joins TRBV7-2 to TRBJ1-1; as DNA is missing, the TRBD1 call by TCRdb cannot be tested. What was sequenced was blood. CDR3 loop: CASSFSGTNTEAFF.